This T cell receptor (beta chain) emerged from a study of CD8 T cells in ankylosing spondylitis. Study conclusions and caveats: Characteristic, it appeared, of ankylosing spondylitis blood was a TCR beta motif of roughly eight highly homologous variants. Significant enrichment of disease-linked clones was reportedly seen in matched ankylosing spondylitis synovial fluid. Disease-linked clones, CD8+, were relatively rare in peripheral blood.

The V segment lost 6 bases and the J segment 4 bases; nucleotides outside the gene matches: 14. There are 16 residues in the CDR3. CDR1 and CDR2 from the germline V gene are MGHDK and SYGVNS. Regarding this clonotype: As yet, its antigen is unknown.

5'-RACE, quantitative and with molecular barcodes, yielded the TCR beta libraries. TCRdb re-analysed the 5' RACE reads in MiXCR, keeping a single row per CDR3 protein. The table lists around 490,000 distinct CDR3 sequences, 5.3% of them singletons. Sequences were obtained from blood, either unsorted or a sorted T cell fraction (not recorded which). The TCR was taken from a male donor with ankylosing spondylitis. V is TRBV25-1 and J is TRBJ2-7; 8 bases map to TRBD1. CDR3 in DNA: TGTGCCAGCAGGGGGGGACGGACAGGGAAGCTTTACGAGCAGTACTTC. It specifies CASRGGRTGKLYEQYF.